Described below is a single T cell receptor beta chain sequence and its context. Its antigen is not identified. There were TCR beta CDR3 regions amplified from RNA transcripts. HTBI primers were employed in a first-round RT-PCR of the TCR CDR3. MiXCR, run by TCRdb on the multiplex PCR reads, gives a single entry per CDR3 protein. The sample records about 600,000 distinct CDR3 sequences, 15% to 20% being singletons. This entry is derived from a study of T cells in Graves' hyperthyroidism and ophthalmopathy. Study-wide results and caveats: Model-based prediction identified ophthalmopathy a median around 6.5 months prior to its onset.

The germline V gene encodes CDR1 MGHRA and CDR2 YSYEKL. This CDR3 is 14 amino acids long. Unmatched junction bases numbered 7, after V lost 4 bases and J lost 5 bases. The sequenced sample was blood. The rearrangement uses TRBV4-1 and TRBJ1-2; TRBD1 agrees at 7 bases. The clonotype was recovered from a woman aged 40 to 49 with Graves' ophthalmopathy. The CDR3 sequence: CASSLDRNYYGYTF. The CDR3 nucleotides read TGCGCCAGCAGCCTGGACAGGAACTATTATGGCTACACCTTC.